This T cell receptor beta chain was obtained from a study of beta chain features in type 1 diabetes. Study conclusions and caveats: Across all four CD4+ subsets, people with type 1 diabetes showed modestly shorter TCRB CDR3s.

All of the isolated RNA was reverse transcribed, so expressed TCRB transcripts were sequenced. TCRdb's table, derived via immunoSEQ multiplex PCR, lists solely in-frame clones and lacks some. The repertoire consists of around 250,000 clones, with around an eighth occurring once and the leading ten covering under 0.02%. Germline V gene lookup returns CDR1 MNHNY and CDR2 SVGAGI (reference sequence). The germline V and J ends were trimmed by 7 bases and 6 bases, with 8 bases remaining between them. This CDR3 is built from 11 residues. This clone has more than one count but fewer than ten. Its cognate antigen is unknown.

The TCR comes from a man aged 25 to 40 with type 1 diabetes. Material: naive CD4+ T cells from blood. The chain uses TRBV6-6 and TRBJ2-3; tentative D call: TRBD2 (6 bases). This chain's CDR3 is CASMAGDTQYF. As DNA, the CDR3 is TGTGCCAGCATGGCGGGGGATACGCAGTATTTT.